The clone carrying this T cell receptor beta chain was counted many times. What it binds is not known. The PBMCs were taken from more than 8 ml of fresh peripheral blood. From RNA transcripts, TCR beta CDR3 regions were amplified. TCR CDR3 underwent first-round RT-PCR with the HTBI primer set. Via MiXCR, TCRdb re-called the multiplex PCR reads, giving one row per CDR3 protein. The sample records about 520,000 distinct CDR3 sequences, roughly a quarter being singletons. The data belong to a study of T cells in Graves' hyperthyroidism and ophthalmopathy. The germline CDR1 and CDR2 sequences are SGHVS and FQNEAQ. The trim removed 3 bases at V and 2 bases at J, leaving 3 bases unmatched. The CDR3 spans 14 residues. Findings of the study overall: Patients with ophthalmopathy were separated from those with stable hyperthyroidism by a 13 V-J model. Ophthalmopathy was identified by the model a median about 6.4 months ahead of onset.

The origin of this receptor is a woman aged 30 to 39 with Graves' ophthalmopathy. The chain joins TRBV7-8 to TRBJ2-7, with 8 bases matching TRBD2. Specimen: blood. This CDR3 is CASSFSAGAYEQYF. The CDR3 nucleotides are TGTGCCAGCAGCTTCTCAGCGGGGGCCTACGAGCAGTACTTC.